Listed here is a single TCR beta chain. An end of the junction differs from the germline gene, which may be a read error. Other DNA variants within this sample encode the same CDR3. Original processing methods: Estimated nucleated cell counts came from reference gene primer amplification. Repertoires were generated with immunoSEQ multiplex PCR, while TCRdb's copy carries only in-frame clones and drops some. V and J calls and clone size are copied from that table; D and trimming were computed from the DNA. The sample yields 37,000 or so clones, more than 85% seen once. The source of the sample is a study of blood T cell repertoires in COVID-19. Study overall: Sites across the United States, Italy and Spain contributed samples from acute and convalescent COVID-19. The cDNA or gDNA used as material had been derived from T cells, B-cell-depleted T cells, or PBMCs.

CDR3 size: 14 residues. Germline V gene sequence: CDR1 MNHEY, CDR2 SVGEGT. The sequenced sample consisted of peripheral blood. The sequence was collected from a man between 65 and 85 years old with acute or convalescent COVID-19. The chain uses TRBV6-2 or TRBV6-3 and TRBJ2-2; maybe TRBD2 (6 bases). CDR3 amino acids: CASSLRGNTGELFF. The DNA of the CDR3 is TGTGCCAGCAGTTTGCGGGGAAACACCGGGGAACTGTTTTTT.